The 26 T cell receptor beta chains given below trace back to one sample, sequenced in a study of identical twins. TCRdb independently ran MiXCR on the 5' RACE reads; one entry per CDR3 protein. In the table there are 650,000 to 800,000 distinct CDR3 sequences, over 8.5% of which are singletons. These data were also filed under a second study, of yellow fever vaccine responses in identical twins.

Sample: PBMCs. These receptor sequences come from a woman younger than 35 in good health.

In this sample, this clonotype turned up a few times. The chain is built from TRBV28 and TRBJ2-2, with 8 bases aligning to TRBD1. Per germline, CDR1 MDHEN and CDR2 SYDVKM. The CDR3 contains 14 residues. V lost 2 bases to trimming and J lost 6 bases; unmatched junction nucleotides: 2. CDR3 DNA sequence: TGTGCCAGCAGTTTACAGACAGGGGCCGGGGAGCTGTTTTTT. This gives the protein CASSLQTGAGELFF.

CDR3 protein: CASSPQVDTQYF. DNA of the CDR3: TGTGCCAGCAGTCCACAGGTGGATACGCAGTATTTT. The rearrangement uses TRBV28 and TRBJ2-3; possibly TRBD1 for D (5 bases). This CDR3 is 12 amino acids long. Germline V gene lookup returns CDR1 MDHEN and CDR2 SYDVKM. The V end lost 5 bases, the J end lost 6 bases, and 9 bases lay between the germline ends.

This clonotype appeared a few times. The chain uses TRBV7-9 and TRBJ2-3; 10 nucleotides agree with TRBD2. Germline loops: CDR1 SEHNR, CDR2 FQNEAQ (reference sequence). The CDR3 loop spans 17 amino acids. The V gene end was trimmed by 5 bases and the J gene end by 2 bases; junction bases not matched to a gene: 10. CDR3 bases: TGTGCCAGCAGCCTTACCAGCGGGGGGGCTAACACAGATACGCAGTATTTT. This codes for CASSLTSGGANTDTQYF.

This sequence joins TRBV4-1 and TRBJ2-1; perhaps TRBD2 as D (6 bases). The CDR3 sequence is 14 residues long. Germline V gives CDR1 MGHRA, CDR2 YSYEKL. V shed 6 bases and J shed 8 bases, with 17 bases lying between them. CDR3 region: CASRPVLAGDEQFF. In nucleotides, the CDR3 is TGCGCCAGCAGGCCTGTACTAGCCGGTGATGAGCAGTTCTTC.

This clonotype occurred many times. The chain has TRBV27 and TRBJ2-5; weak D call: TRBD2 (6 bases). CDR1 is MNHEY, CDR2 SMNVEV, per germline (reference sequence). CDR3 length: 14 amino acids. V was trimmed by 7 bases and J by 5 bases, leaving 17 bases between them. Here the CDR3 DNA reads TGTGCCAGCACTAAAGACGGACGGGGGGAGACCCAGTACTTC. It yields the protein CASTKDGRGETQYF.

CDR3 DNA: TGTGCCAGCTCTTCTTCGTGGCAGGGTATCTACGAGCAGTACTTC. It codes for CASSSSWQGIYEQYF. The chain has TRBV28 and TRBJ2-7; D might be TRBD1 (5 bases). The CDR3 length is 15 residues. Trimming pared 8 bases from V and 3 bases from J, leaving 20 bases between. Looked up from germline, CDR1 is MDHEN and CDR2 is SYDVKM.

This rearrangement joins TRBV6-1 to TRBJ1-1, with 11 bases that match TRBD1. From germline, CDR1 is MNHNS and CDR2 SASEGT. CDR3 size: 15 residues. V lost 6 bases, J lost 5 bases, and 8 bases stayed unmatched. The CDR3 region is CASRDRDRGRTEAFF. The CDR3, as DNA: TGTGCCAGCAGAGACCGGGACAGGGGGAGGACTGAAGCTTTCTTT.

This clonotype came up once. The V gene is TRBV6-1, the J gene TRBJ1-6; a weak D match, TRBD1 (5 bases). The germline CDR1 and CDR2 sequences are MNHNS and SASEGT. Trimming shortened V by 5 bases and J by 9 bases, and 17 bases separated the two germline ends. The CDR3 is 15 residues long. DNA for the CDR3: TGTGCCAGCAGTACAGCCAGGGCTTTGGGTTCACCCCTCCACTTT. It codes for CASSTARALGSPLHF.

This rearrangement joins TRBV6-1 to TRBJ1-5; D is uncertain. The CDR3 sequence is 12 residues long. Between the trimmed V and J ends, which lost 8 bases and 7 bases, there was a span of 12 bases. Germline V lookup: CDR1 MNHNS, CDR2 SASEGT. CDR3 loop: CASRQRVQPQHF. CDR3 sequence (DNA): TGTGCCAGCCGTCAACGGGTGCAGCCCCAGCATTTT.

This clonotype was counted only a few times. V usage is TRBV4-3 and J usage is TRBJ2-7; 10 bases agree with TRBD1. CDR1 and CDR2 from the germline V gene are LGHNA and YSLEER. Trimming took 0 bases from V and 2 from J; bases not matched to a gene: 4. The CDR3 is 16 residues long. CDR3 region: CASSQEVGTGAYEQYF. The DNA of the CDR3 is TGCGCCAGCAGCCAAGAGGTTGGGACAGGGGCCTACGAGCAGTACTTC.

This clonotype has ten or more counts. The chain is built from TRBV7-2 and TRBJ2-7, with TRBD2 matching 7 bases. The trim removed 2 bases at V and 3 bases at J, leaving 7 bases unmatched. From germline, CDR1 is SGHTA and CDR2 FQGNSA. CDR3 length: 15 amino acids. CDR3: CASSLSSTSHYEQYF. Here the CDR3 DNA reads TGTGCCAGCAGCTTAAGTTCGACTAGCCACTACGAGCAGTACTTC.

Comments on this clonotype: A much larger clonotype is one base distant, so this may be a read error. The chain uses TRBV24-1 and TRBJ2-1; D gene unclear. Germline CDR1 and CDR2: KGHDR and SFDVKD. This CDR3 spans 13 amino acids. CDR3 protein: CATSDTSYNEHFF. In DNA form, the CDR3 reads TGTGCCACCAGTGATACCAGCTACAATGAGCACTTCTTC.

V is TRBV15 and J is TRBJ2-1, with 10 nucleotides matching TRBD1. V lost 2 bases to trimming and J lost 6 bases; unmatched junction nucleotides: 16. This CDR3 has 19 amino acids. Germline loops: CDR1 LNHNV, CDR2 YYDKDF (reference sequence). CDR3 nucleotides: TGTGCCACCAGCAGACCGGGACAGGGGAGGGCCAGGTTGGGCAATGAGCAGTTCTTC. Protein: CATSRPGQGRARLGNEQFF.

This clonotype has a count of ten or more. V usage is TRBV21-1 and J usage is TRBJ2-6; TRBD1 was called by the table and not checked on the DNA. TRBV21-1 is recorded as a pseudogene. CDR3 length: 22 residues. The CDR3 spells CASSNGARGTGKILSGANVLTF. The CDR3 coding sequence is TGTGCCAGCAGCAATGGGGCTCGAGGGACAGGGAAGATCCTCTCTGGGGCCAACGTCCTGACTTTC.

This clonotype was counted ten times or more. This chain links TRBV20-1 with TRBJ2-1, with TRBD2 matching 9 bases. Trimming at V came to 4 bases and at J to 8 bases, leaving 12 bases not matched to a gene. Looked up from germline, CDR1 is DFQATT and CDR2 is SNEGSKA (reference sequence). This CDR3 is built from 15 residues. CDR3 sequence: CSAIHSGGRGDEQFF. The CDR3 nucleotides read TGCAGTGCTATTCATAGTGGCGGGAGGGGGGATGAGCAGTTCTTC.

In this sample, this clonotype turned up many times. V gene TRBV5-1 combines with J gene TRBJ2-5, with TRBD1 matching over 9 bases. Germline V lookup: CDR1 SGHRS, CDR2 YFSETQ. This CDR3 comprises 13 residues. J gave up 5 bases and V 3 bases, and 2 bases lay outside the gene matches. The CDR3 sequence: CASSSGQGETQYF. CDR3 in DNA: TGCGCCAGCAGCTCGGGACAGGGCGAGACCCAGTACTTC.

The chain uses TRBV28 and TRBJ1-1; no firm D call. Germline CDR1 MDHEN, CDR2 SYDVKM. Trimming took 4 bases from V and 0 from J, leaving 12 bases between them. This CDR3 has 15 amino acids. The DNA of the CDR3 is TGTGCCAGCAGTTCTAGTAAAGTTATGAACACTGAAGCTTTCTTT. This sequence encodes CASSSSKVMNTEAFF.

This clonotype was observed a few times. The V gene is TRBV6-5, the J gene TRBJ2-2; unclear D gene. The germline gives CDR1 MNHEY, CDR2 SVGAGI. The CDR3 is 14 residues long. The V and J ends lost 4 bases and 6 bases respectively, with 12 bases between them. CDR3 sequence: CASSFLPWSGELFF. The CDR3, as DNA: TGTGCCAGCAGTTTCCTACCGTGGTCCGGGGAGCTGTTTTTT.

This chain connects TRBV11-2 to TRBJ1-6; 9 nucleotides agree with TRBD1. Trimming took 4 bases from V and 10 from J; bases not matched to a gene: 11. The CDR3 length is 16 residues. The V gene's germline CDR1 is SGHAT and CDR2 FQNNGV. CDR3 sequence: CASSSRPGQGYSPLHF. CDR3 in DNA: TGTGCCAGCAGCTCCCGACCGGGACAGGGTTACTCACCCCTCCACTTT.

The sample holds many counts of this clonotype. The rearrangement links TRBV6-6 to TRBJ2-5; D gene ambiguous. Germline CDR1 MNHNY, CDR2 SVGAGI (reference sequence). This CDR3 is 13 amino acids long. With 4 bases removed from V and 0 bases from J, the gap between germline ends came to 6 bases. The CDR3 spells CASSSGYQETQYF. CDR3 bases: TGTGCCAGCAGTTCAGGATACCAAGAGACCCAGTACTTC.

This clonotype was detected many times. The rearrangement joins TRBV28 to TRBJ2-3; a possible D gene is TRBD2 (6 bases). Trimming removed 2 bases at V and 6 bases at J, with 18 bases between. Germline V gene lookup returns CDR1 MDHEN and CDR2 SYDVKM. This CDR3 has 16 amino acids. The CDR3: CASSLVGTLRMDTQYF. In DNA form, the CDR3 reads TGTGCCAGCAGTTTAGTAGGGACTCTCAGGATGGATACGCAGTATTTT.

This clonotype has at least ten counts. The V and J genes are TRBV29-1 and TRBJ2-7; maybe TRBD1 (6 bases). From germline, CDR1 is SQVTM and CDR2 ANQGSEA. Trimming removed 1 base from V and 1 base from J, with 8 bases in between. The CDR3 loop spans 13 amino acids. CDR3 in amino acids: CSVEARGSYEQYF. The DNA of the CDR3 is TGCAGCGTTGAAGCTAGGGGGTCCTACGAGCAGTACTTC.

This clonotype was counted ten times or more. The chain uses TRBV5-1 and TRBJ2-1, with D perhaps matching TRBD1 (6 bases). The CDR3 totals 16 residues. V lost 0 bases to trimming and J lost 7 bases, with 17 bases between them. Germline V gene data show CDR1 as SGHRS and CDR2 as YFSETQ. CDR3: CASSLDLTGGLNEQFF. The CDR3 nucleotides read TGCGCCAGCAGCTTGGATTTGACAGGTGGCCTTAATGAGCAGTTCTTC.

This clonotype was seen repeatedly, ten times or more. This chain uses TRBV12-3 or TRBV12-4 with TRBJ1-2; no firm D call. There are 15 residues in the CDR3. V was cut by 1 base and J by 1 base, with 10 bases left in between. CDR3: CASSLGRRFNYGYTF. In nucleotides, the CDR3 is TGTGCCAGCAGTTTAGGAAGACGATTTAACTATGGCTACACCTTC.

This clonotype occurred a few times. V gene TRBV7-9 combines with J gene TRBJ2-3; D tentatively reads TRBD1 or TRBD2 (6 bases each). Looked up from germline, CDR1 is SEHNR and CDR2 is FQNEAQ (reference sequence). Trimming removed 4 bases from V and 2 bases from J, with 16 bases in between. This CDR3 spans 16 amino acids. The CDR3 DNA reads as TGTGCCAGCAGCTCTCCTCGGGGGCTTCTCACAGATACGCAGTATTTT. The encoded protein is CASSSPRGLLTDTQYF.

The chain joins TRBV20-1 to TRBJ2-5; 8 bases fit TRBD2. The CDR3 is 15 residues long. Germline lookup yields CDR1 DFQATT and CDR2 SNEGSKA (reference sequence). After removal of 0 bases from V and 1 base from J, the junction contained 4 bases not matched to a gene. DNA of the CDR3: TGCAGTGCTAGAGATATGGCGGGGGGCCAAGAGACCCAGTACTTC. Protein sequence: CSARDMAGGQETQYF.